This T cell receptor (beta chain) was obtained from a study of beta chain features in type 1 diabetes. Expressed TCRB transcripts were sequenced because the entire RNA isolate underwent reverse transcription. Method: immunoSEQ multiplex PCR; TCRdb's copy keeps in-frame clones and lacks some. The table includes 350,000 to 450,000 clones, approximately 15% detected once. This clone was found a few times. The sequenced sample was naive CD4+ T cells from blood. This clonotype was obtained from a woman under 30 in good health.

CDR3 DNA sequence: TGTGCCAGCAGCAAGACTAGCGGGAGCTTCAATGAGCAGTTCTTC. This sequence encodes CASSKTSGSFNEQFF. V is TRBV11-1 and J is TRBJ2-1; TRBD2 matches at 12 bases. The germline CDR1 and CDR2 sequences are SGHAT and FQDESV (reference sequence). The CDR3 sequence is 15 residues long. The V segment lost 5 bases and the J segment 6 bases; nucleotides outside the gene matches: 5. The full variable domain, completed using reference TRBV11-1 and TRBJ2-1, is EAEVAQSPRYKITEKSQAVAFWCDPISGHATLYWYRQILGQGPELLVQFQDESVVDDSQLPKDRFSAERLKGVDSTLKIQPAELGDSAMYLCASSKTSGSFNEQFFGPGTRLTVL.